This TCR beta chain was sequenced for a study of shared clonotypes between healthy human individuals (dated by TCRdb to between 2020 and 2021). With regard to the full study: Two women and a few men aged 18 to 49 years were included in the cohort. Different laboratories and diverse techniques were used to prepare libraries and sequence TCR repertoires, to increase sequencing depth and limit assay-specific biases. For each donor, three plates each were used for CD4 naive and CD4 memory, two plates were used for CD8 naive, and one plate was used for CD8 memory. Between about 0.85 and 9.5 billion PBMCs per donor were obtained by leukapheresis. The study deeply sequenced blood TCR repertoires of about 5 healthy adults to estimate repertoire size and the extent of clonotype sharing between individuals. The investigation overall reported the following: Rarefaction of sorted-subset datasets indicated incomplete sequencing despite the large sequencing depth. Sampling was restricted to blood, and TCR repertoires in tissues likely differ from the TCR repertoires found in blood. Because the study included a small number of donors, the genetic and exposure-history diversity represented was limited. Sharing across a handful of donors was observed for roughly 5.4% of naive CD4, about 4% of naive CD8, 2% to 2.5% of memory CD4, and approximately 0.41% of memory CD8 clonotypes. Clonotypes shared by all four sorted-subset donors showed higher generation probabilities than non-shared clonotypes. Pairwise subsampling led to the expectation that sequencing depth would affect the degree of clonotype sharing among donors. Naive subsets generally had larger estimated clonotype richness than memory subsets.

Details on this clone: Its antigen is not yet known. No much larger clone is present one base from it, and per-base qualities are unavailable.

TCR CDR3 regions were amplified from genomic DNA by multiplex PCR using the deep immunoSEQ assay. Extracted genomic DNA from each cell subset was spread evenly across all wells of several immunoSEQ 96-well plates, with each plate serving as a replicate. For sorted subsets, about 210 ng of genomic DNA, equivalent to roughly 33,000 T cell genomes, went into each replicate PCR. The purified libraries were quantified using a Qubit 3.0 fluorometer, sized with a Bioanalyzer 2100, and then quantified again using the KAPA Library Quantification kit. Every immunoSEQ 96-well plate was sequenced on a separate single-read 150-cycle Illumina NextSeq 550 flow cell. In the source study's methods: The immunoSEQ output contained only junctional sequences without quality scores, so filtering could not match that applied to full-length reads. To assign V/J genes and CDR3, sequences were annotated against IMGT germline references using PyIR, a Python wrapper for IgBLAST v1.9. Any read was removed if the V/J assignment was weak (E-value above 1e-6), the CDR3 was missing, or the read contained stop codons, out-of-frame junctions, or ambiguous translated residues. V3J clonotypes were defined as sequences sharing the same inferred V gene, J gene, and CDR3 amino acid sequence. To compute the percentage overlap between repertoires, the number of shared unique clonotypes was divided by the size of the smaller repertoire. Repertoire richness was assessed with RTK rarefaction, the Chao1 estimator, and Recon v2.1 estimates of unobserved clonotypes. Generation probabilities for all TCRbeta clonotypes obtained by the gDNA method from a few donors were computed using OLGA. The table comes from immuneACCESS by way of TCRdb, which keeps in-frame sequences with V and J called. Part of the clones is missing from these tables; in studies checked, under half for an unresolved V gene and the rest for unknown reasons. The D gene and trimming were derived from the DNA, and the V and J assignments and clone size from that table. This sample gives 2 million to 2.5 million clones in total; around 90% of them show up just once. The top ten clonotypes cover 0.37% of the sample.

The donors were healthy, HIV-negative adults who had no recently reported acute infections or vaccinations. Every donor was a Caucasian adult living in Nashville, Tennessee, USA. Magnetic negative selection was used to enrich CD4+ T cells, after which naive cells were positively selected on CD45RA and the negative fraction became the memory subset. After blood collection by leukapheresis, PBMCs were isolated using Ficoll-Histopaque density gradient centrifugation and then cryopreserved in the vapor phase of liquid nitrogen. Purity and quantity of every magnetically sorted T cell population were checked by analytical flow cytometry. Genomic DNA was isolated from every sorted fraction and measured by UV absorbance on a Nanodrop 2000c. The CDR3 contains 15 residues, cysteine and phenylalanine counted. The CDR3 DNA has 45 bases and is translated from base 1. The germline V gene provides CDR1 SGHVS and CDR2 FQNEAQ. V trim: 4 bases; J trim: 3 bases; unmatched bases: 5.

The receptor's source is a man aged 18 to 29 in good health. Some clones in this sample may be carry-over from other donors' samples. What was sequenced was naive CD4+ T cells from PBMCs. Interpreted using the paper, the cell subset or site label stands for: CD45RA+ positively selected. Recombination connected TRBV7-8 to TRBJ1-4; 7 middle bases align to TRBD1. The bases read TGTGCCAGCAGCTCAGGACAGGAGGCTAATGAAAAACTGTTTTTT. This yields the protein CASSSGQEANEKLFF.